The 26 T cell receptor beta chains below come from one sample, sequenced in a study of cytomegalovirus exposure and HLA in healthy donors. Amplification used 60 Vbeta primers and 13 Jbeta primers. The table came from immunoSEQ multiplex PCR; TCRdb's copy has only in-frame clones and leaves some out. The sample carries over 90,000 clones, 73% recorded once. Sequences were obtained from PBMCs. Receptors originate from a man aged 35-49 years in good health and CMV-seronegative.

The V call is TRBV11-1, the J call TRBJ1-1; possible D gene TRBD1, 6 bases. Germline V gives CDR1 SGHAT, CDR2 FQDESV (reference sequence). The CDR3 length is 15 residues. With 5 bases removed from V and 3 bases from J, the gap between germline ends came to 16 bases. DNA of the CDR3: TGTGCCAGCAGCGCCATGGGTGAGGGGGACACTGAAGCTTTCTTT. It codes for CASSAMGEGDTEAFF.

The genes are TRBV7-8 and TRBJ1-6; tentative D call: TRBD1 (5 bases). This CDR3 is 15 amino acids long. V lost 1 base to trimming and J lost 5 bases, with 9 bases between them. Per germline, CDR1 SGHVS and CDR2 FQNEAQ. The CDR3 here is CASSLDGGNNSPLHF. CDR3 sequence (DNA): TGTGCCAGCAGCTTAGATGGGGGGAATAATTCACCCCTCCACTTT. Supplemented by reference TRBV7-8 and TRBJ1-6, the full variable domain reads GAGVSQSPRYKVAKRGQDVALRCDPISGHVSLFWYQQALGQGPEFLTYFQNEAQLDKSGLPSDRFFAERPEGSVSTLKIQRTQQEDSAVYLCASSLDGGNNSPLHFGNGTRLTVT.

The chain links TRBV6-1 to TRBJ2-5, with TRBD2 matching 8 bases. The DNA matches TRBJ2-7 better at its end, which makes the J call doubtful. Germline CDR1 MNHNS, CDR2 SASEGT. The CDR3 totals 15 residues. The CDR3 sequence: CASRELAANSYEQYF. DNA for the CDR3: TGTGCCAGCAGGGAACTAGCGGCCAATTCCTACGAGCAGTACTTC.

This clone was detected once. V usage is TRBV5-1 and J usage is TRBJ2-5, with D possibly TRBD1 on 6 matching bases. The germline V gene encodes CDR1 SGHRS and CDR2 YFSETQ. The CDR3 runs 15 residues. The V gene lost 4 bases and the J gene lost 5 bases, with 18 bases spanning the gap. CDR3 nucleotide sequence: TGCGCCAGCAGCCCGCCGGCGACTCAGGGGGAGACCCAGTACTTC. Protein: CASSPPATQGETQYF.

This chain connects TRBV5-1 to TRBJ2-5, with 7 bases aligning to TRBD2. The germline V gene has CDR1 SGHRS and CDR2 YFSETQ. The CDR3 covers 17 residues. With 0 bases clipped from V and 1 base from J, the junction kept 9 bases outside the gene matches. The chain's CDR3 is CASSLGTGGTFQETQYF. DNA of the CDR3: TGCGCCAGCAGCTTGGGCACCGGGGGGACTTTCCAAGAGACCCAGTACTTC.

The genes are TRBV6-4 and TRBJ2-1; TRBD1 agrees at 8 bases. The J segment lost 8 bases and the V segment lost 6 bases, leaving 6 bases of the junction unmatched. Germline V gene data show CDR1 as MRHNA and CDR2 as SNTAGT. This CDR3 has 13 residues. The CDR3 nucleotides are TGTGCCAGCAGCTCGACAGGGGAGCATGAGCAGTTCTTC. The encoded protein is CASSSTGEHEQFF.

The rearrangement links TRBV4-3 to TRBJ2-1, with TRBD2 identical over 7 bases. Germline V gives CDR1 LGHNA, CDR2 YSLEER. The V and J ends lost 2 bases and 5 bases, in that order; junction bases with no gene match: 9. The CDR3 extends over 16 amino acids. CDR3 region: CASSQFPGGLDNEQFF. The CDR3 DNA reads TGCGCCAGCAGCCAATTCCCGGGGGGATTGGACAATGAGCAGTTCTTC.

This chain connects TRBV29-1 to TRBJ1-2; 10 bases align to TRBD1. The length of the CDR3 is 14 residues. The germline gives CDR1 SQVTM, CDR2 ANQGSEA. V lost 2 bases and J lost 8; bases outside the gene matches: 8. This CDR3 is CSVERQGAVRGYTF. The CDR3 DNA sequence: TGCAGCGTTGAAAGACAGGGGGCGGTGCGAGGCTACACCTTC.

The chain combines TRBV4-1 with TRBJ1-3; 7 bases fit TRBD1. V trimming: 1 base; J trimming: 0 bases; junction bases outside the gene matches: 6. Germline CDR1 and CDR2: MGHRA and YSYEKL. CDR3 length equals 17 residues. The CDR3 nucleotides read TGCGCCAGCAGCCAAGTCGGGACAGTCAGCTCTGGAAACACCATATATTTT. Translation gives CASSQVGTVSSGNTIYF.

The chain joins TRBV19 to TRBJ1-5, with 7 nucleotides matching TRBD1. The V segment lost 0 bases and the J segment 4 bases; nucleotides outside the gene matches: 12. The CDR3 covers 18 residues. Germline V gene data show CDR1 as LNHDA and CDR2 as SQIVND (reference sequence). The CDR3 here is CASSIDHRGGGLNQPQHF. The CDR3 nucleotides are TGTGCCAGTAGTATAGACCACAGGGGTGGTGGGTTGAATCAGCCCCAGCATTTT.

This chain links TRBV27 with TRBJ1-1; TRBD1 matches 8 bases. This CDR3 has 15 amino acids. Germline CDR1 and CDR2: MNHEY and SMNVEV (reference sequence). V lost 5 bases, J lost 4 bases, and 9 bases stayed unmatched. CDR3 region: CASSLGQGWRTEAFF. The CDR3 DNA reads as TGTGCCAGCAGTCTCGGACAGGGCTGGCGCACTGAAGCTTTCTTT.

The rearrangement links TRBV5-6 to TRBJ1-1; no firm D call. Germline CDR1 SGHDT, CDR2 YYEEEE. With 0 bases removed from V and 11 bases from J, the gap between germline ends came to 8 bases. CDR3 length: 11 residues. The CDR3 reads CASSLGLMAFF. CDR3 nucleotides: TGTGCCAGCAGCTTGGGGCTCATGGCTTTCTTT.

This chain uses TRBV6-6 with TRBJ1-6, with a tentative D call TRBD1 (5 bases). Between the trimmed V and J ends, which lost 4 bases and 8 bases, there was a span of 15 bases. CDR1 MNHNY and CDR2 SVGAGI come from the germline V gene (reference sequence). The CDR3 is made up of 15 amino acids. CDR3 bases: TGTGCCAGCAGTTTAGGCGTCGGGGGGGATTCACCCCTCCACTTT. Translated: CASSLGVGGDSPLHF.

This chain joins TRBV29-1 and TRBJ1-5; 10 bases map to TRBD1. Germline CDR1 reads SQVTM; CDR2 reads ANQGSEA. The CDR3 is 15 amino acids. Losses at the gene ends were 6 bases for V and 6 bases for J; bases not matched to a gene: 11. CDR3 in DNA: TGCAGCGTCCTTACCGGGACAGGGGACACTCAGCCCCAGCATTTT. This sequence encodes CSVLTGTGDTQPQHF.

CDR3 DNA: TGTGCCAGCAGCACCGGGACTAGCGGTTTCTCGTTCAATGAGCAGTTCTTC. Protein product: CASSTGTSGFSFNEQFF. The chain carries TRBV5-6 and TRBJ2-1; 11 positions agree with TRBD2. V trimming: 4 bases; J trimming: 6 bases; junction bases outside the gene matches: 12. Germline V gives CDR1 SGHDT, CDR2 YYEEEE. This CDR3 region has 17 residues. The variable domain in full, completed from reference TRBV5-6 and TRBJ2-1, reads DAGVTQSPTHLIKTRGQQVTLRCSPKSGHDTVSWYQQALGQGPQFIFQYYEEEERQRGNFPDRFSGHQFPNYSSELNVNALLLGDSALYLCASSTGTSGFSFNEQFFGPGTRLTVL.

The genes are TRBV5-4 and TRBJ1-4; D remains ambiguous. The CDR3 has 13 residues. Germline CDR1 SGHNT, CDR2 YYREEE (reference sequence). With 0 bases removed from V and 5 bases from J, the gap between germline ends came to 5 bases. The chain's CDR3 is CASSLGPNEKLFF. Here the CDR3 DNA reads TGTGCCAGCAGCTTGGGGCCAAATGAAAAACTGTTTTTT.

Here the CDR3 reads CASTMTGANYGYTF. DNA of the CDR3: TGTGCCAGCACCATGACAGGGGCGAACTATGGCTACACCTTC. The rearrangement links TRBV6-5 to TRBJ1-2, with 8 bases aligning to TRBD1. The J segment lost 2 bases and the V segment lost 7 bases, leaving 6 bases of the junction unmatched. This CDR3 spans 14 amino acids. CDR1 is MNHEY, CDR2 SVGAGI, per germline.

This clone was detected once. The chain links TRBV5-6 to TRBJ1-3; no clear D gene. The CDR3 covers 16 residues. Trimming removed 2 bases at V and 0 bases at J, with 12 bases between. Germline V CDR1 and CDR2: SGHDT, YYEEEE. Here the CDR3 reads CASSFYGHSSGNTIYF. The DNA for the CDR3 is TGTGCCAGCAGCTTTTATGGTCACAGCTCTGGAAACACCATATATTTT.

This clone was detected a few times. Distinct nucleotide sequences in the sample also encode this CDR3. The rearrangement uses TRBV4-1 and TRBJ2-1; the D is unclear. This CDR3 is 13 amino acids long. V was trimmed by 0 bases and J by 4 bases, leaving 4 bases between them. Germline assignment: CDR1 MGHRA and CDR2 YSYEKL. The CDR3 region has the DNA TGCGCCAGCAGCCAAGACCCTTACAATGAGCAGTTCTTC. This gives the protein CASSQDPYNEQFF.

The chain combines TRBV9 with TRBJ2-3; 10 bases line up with TRBD2. The V gene's germline CDR1 is SGDLS and CDR2 YYNGEE. The CDR3 is 19 amino acids. V dropped 4 bases and J dropped 2; count of bases not matched to a gene: 16. The CDR3 reads CASSPVGSGGLKLTDTQYF. The CDR3 coding sequence is TGTGCCAGCAGCCCAGTTGGTAGCGGGGGGCTAAAACTCACAGATACGCAGTATTTT.

V gene TRBV18 combines with J gene TRBJ1-1; no reliable D call. The germline V and J ends were trimmed by 0 bases and 4 bases, with 9 bases remaining between them. The CDR3 covers 14 residues. Looked up from germline, CDR1 is KGHSH and CDR2 is LQKENI. The CDR3 loop is CASSPPLTFTEAFF. The DNA of the CDR3 is TGTGCCAGCTCACCACCGCTGACATTCACTGAAGCTTTCTTT.

The J gene is TRBJ2-5, the V gene TRBV5-1, with 7 nucleotides matching TRBD1. J lost 4 bases, V lost 0 bases, and 6 bases had no gene match. The germline V gene encodes CDR1 SGHRS and CDR2 YFSETQ. CDR3 length: 15 residues. CDR3 sequence: CASSLGQGNGETQYF. CDR3 nucleotide sequence: TGCGCCAGCAGCTTGGGACAGGGTAATGGAGAGACCCAGTACTTC.

This chain joins TRBV29-1 and TRBJ2-1; 10 bases are shared with TRBD1. The V and J ends lost 4 bases and 7 bases, in that order; junction bases with no gene match: 4. The germline V gene encodes CDR1 SQVTM and CDR2 ANQGSEA. This CDR3 has 13 residues. CDR3 residues: CSVGTGGVNEQFF. DNA of the CDR3: TGCAGCGTTGGGACAGGGGGAGTTAATGAGCAGTTCTTC.

In DNA, the CDR3 is TGTGCTAGTGGTCCCTGGAGGTCTAACGCTGAAGCTTTCTTT. This gives the protein CASGPWRSNAEAFF. The chain links TRBV12-5 to TRBJ1-1; no firm D call. Germline V lookup: CDR1 LGHNT, CDR2 FRNRAP. CDR3 length: 14 amino acids. Trimming left V 5 bases short and J 6 bases short, with 16 bases between.

This clone was detected only once. The chain recombines TRBV5-6 with TRBJ1-2; maybe TRBD1 (5 bases). The CDR3 is 13 amino acids. Deletions cut 6 bases from V and 5 bases from J, with 14 bases between. Germline V gene lookup returns CDR1 SGHDT and CDR2 YYEEEE. CDR3 residues: CASKPQGGYGYTF. For the CDR3, the DNA is TGTGCCAGCAAGCCTCAGGGAGGATATGGCTACACCTTC.

The V and J genes are TRBV19 and TRBJ1-2; D remains unclear. CDR3 length equals 11 residues. V was pared by 5 bases and J by 3 bases, with 4 bases between. In germline, CDR1 is LNHDA, CDR2 SQIVND (reference sequence). CDR3 DNA: TGTGCCAGTAGTCCAGACTATGGCTACACCTTC. Translation gives CASSPDYGYTF.